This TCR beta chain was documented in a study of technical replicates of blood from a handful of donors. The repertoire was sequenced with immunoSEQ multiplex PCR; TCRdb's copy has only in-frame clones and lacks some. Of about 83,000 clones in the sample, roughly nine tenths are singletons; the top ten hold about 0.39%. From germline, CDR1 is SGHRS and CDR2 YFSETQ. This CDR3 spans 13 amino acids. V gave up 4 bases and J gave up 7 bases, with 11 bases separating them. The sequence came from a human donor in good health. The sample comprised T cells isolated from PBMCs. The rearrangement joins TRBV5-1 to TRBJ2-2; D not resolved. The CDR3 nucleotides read TGCGCCAGCAGCCCTATTACTGGCGGGGAGCTGTTTTTT. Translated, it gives CASSPITGGELFF.